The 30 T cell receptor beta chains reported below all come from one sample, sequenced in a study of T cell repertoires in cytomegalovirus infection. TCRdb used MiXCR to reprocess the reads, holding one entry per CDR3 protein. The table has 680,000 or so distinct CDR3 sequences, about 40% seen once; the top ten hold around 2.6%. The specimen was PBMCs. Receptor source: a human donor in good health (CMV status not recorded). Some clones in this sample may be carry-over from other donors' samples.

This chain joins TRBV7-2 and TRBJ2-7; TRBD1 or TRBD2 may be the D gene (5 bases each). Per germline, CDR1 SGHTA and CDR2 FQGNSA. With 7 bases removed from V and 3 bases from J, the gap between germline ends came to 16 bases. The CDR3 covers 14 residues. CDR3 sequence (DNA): TGTGCCAGCACCTATACCGGGACCATCTACGAGCAGTACTTC. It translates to CASTYTGTIYEQYF. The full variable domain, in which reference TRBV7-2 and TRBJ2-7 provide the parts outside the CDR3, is GAGVSQSPSNKVTEKGKDVELRCDPISGHTALYWYRQSLGQGLEFLIYFQGNSAPDKSGLPSDRFSAERTGGSVSTLTIQRTQQEDSAVYLCASTYTGTIYEQYFGPGTRLTVT.

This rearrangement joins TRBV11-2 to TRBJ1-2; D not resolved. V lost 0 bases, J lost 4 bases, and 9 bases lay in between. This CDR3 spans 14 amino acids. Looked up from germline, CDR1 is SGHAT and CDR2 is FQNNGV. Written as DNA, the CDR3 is TGTGCCAGCAGCTTAGAGCCAGGCGGCTATGGCTACACCTTC. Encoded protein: CASSLEPGGYGYTF.

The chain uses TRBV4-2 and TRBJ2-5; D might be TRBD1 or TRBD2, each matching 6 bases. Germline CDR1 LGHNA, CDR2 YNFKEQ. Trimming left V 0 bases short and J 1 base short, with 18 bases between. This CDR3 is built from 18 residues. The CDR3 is CASSQDVRGAGSQETQYF. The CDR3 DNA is TGTGCCAGCAGCCAAGATGTAAGGGGGGCGGGGTCCCAAGAGACCCAGTACTTC.

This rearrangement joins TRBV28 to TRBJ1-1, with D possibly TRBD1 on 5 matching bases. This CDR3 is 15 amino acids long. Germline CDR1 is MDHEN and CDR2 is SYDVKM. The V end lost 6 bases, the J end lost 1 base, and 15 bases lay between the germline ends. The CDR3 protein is CASSPRYGGNTEAFF. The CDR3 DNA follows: TGTGCCAGCAGCCCTAGATATGGGGGGAACACTGAAGCTTTCTTT.

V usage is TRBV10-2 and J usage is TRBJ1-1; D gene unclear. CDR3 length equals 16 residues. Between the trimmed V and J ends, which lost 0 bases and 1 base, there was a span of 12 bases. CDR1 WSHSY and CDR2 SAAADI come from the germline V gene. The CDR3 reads CASSESLGRGNTEAFF. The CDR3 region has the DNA TGCGCCAGCAGTGAGTCGTTGGGTCGCGGGAACACTGAAGCTTTCTTT.

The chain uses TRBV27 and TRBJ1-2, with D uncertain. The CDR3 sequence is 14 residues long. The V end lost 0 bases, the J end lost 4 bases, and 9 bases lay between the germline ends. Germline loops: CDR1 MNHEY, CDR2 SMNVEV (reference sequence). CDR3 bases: TGTGCCAGCAGTTTATCACCGACTATCTATGGCTACACCTTC. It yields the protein CASSLSPTIYGYTF.

CDR3 amino acids: CASASGGLADTQYF. The DNA of the CDR3 is TGTGCCAGCGCTAGCGGGGGCCTGGCAGATACGCAGTATTTT. The V gene is TRBV12-3 or TRBV12-4, the J gene TRBJ2-3, with 10 bases aligning to TRBD2. Trimming took 8 bases from V and 4 from J; bases not matched to a gene: 6. The CDR3 contains 14 residues.

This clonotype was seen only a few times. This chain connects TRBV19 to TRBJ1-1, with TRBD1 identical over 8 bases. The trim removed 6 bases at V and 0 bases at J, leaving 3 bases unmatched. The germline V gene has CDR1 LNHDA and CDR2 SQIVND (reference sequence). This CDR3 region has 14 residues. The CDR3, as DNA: TGTGCCAGTAGAAGGGACAGGATGAACACTGAAGCTTTCTTT. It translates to CASRRDRMNTEAFF.

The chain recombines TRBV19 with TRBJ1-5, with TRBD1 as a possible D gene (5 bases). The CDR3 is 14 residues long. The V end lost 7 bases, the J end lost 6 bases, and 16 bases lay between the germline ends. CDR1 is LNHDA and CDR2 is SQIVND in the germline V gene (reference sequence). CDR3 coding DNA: TGTGCCAGTACCAAGGGGTACAGTGCTCAGCCCCAGCATTTT. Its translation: CASTKGYSAQPQHF.

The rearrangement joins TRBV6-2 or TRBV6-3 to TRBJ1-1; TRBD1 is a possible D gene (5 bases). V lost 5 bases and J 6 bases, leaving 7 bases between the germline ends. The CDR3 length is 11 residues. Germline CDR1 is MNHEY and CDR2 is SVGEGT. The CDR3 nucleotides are TGTGCCAGCAGTCACAGGTCTGAAGCTTTCTTT. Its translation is CASSHRSEAFF.

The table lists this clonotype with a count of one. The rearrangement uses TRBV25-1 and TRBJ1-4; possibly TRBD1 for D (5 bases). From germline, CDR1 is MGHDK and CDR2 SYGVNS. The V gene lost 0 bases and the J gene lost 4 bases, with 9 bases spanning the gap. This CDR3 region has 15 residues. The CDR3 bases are TGTGCCAGCAGTGAATACAGGGACCTTAATGAAAAACTGTTTTTT. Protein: CASSEYRDLNEKLFF.

This chain's CDR3 is CSARDRRVMGSDYGYTF. DNA of the CDR3: TGCAGTGCTAGAGATCGCAGGGTCATGGGTTCAGACTATGGCTACACCTTC. The chain employs TRBV20-1 and TRBJ1-2; TRBD1 might be the D (5 bases). CDR1 is DFQATT, CDR2 SNEGSKA, per germline (reference sequence). V gave up 0 bases and J gave up 3 bases, with 20 bases separating them. The CDR3 consists of 17 residues.

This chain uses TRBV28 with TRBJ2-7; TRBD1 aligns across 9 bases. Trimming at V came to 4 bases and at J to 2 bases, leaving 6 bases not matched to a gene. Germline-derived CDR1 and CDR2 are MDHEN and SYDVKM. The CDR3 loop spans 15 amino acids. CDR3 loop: CASSYGTGPAYEQYF. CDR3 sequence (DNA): TGTGCCAGCAGTTACGGGACAGGGCCCGCCTACGAGCAGTACTTC.

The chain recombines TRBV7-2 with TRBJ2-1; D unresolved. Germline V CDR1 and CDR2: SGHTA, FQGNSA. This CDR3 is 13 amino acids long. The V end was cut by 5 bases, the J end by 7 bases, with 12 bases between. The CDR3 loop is CASSPTVGNEQFF. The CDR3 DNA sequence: TGTGCCAGCAGCCCGACGGTGGGAAATGAGCAGTTCTTC.

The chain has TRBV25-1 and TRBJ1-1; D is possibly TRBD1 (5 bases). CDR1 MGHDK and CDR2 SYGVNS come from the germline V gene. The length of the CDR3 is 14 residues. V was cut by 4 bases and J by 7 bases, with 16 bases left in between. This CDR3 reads CASSAEGTYNEAFF. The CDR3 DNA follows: TGTGCCAGCAGTGCCGAGGGGACGTACAATGAAGCTTTCTTT.

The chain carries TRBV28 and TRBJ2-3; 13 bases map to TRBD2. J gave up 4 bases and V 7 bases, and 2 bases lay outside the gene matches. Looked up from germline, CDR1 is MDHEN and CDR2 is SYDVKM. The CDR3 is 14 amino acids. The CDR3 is CASTGTSGADTQYF. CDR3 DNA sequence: TGTGCCAGCACCGGGACTAGCGGGGCAGATACGCAGTATTTT.

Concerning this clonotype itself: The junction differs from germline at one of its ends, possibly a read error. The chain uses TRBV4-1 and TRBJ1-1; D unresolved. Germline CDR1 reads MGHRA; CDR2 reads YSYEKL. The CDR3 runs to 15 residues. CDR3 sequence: CASSRERVDGTEAFF. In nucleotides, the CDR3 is TGTGCCAGCAGCCGCGAAAGGGTAGACGGAACTGAAGCTTTCTTT.

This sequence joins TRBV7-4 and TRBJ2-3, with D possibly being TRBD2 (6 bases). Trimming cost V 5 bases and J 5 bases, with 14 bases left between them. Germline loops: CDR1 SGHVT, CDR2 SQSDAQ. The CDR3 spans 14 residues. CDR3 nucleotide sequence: TGTGCCAGCAGCAAACGTCCCGGGAGAGATACGCAGTATTTT. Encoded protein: CASSKRPGRDTQYF.

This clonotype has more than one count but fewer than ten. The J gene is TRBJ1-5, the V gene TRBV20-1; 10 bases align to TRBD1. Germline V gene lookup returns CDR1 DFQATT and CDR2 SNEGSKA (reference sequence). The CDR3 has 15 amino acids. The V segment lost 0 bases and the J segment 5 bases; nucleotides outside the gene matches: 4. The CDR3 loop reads CSARDVGQGDQPQHF. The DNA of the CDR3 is TGCAGTGCTAGAGATGTAGGACAGGGGGATCAGCCCCAGCATTTT.

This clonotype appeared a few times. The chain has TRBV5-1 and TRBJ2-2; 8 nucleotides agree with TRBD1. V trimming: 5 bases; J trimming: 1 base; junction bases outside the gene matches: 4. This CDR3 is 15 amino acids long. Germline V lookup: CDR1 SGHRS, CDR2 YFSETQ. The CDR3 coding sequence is TGCGCCAGCAGGGCCGGGACAGGGAACACCGGGGAGCTGTTTTTT. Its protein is CASRAGTGNTGELFF.

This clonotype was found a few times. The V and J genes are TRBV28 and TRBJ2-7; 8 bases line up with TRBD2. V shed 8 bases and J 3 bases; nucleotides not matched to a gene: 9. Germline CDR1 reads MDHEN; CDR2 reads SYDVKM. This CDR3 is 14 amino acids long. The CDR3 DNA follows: TGTGCCAGCTCCTCCCCGGGGGGGCACTACGAGCAGTACTTC. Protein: CASSSPGGHYEQYF.

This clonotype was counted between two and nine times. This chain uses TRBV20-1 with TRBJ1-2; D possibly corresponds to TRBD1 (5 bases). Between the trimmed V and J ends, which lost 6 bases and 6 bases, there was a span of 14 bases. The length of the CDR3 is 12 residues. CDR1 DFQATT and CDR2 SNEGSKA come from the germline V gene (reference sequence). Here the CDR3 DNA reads TGCAGTGCCAGTCAGGGAGAGGATGGCTACACCTTC. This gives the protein CSASQGEDGYTF.

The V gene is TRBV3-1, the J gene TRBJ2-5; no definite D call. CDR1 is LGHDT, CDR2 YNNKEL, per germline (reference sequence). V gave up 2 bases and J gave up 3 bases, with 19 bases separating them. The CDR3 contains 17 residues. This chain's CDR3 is CASSQRMTANTKETQYF. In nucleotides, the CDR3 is TGTGCCAGCAGCCAACGAATGACCGCAAACACAAAAGAGACCCAGTACTTC.

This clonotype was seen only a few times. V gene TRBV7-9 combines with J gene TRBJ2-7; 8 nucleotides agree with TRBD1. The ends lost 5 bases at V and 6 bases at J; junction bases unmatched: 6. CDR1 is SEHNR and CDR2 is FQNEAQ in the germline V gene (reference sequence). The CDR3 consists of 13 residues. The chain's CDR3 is CASSTGQGGEQYF. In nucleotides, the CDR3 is TGTGCCAGCAGCACCGGACAGGGAGGCGAGCAGTACTTC. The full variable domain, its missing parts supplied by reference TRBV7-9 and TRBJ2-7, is DTGVSQNPRHKITKRGQNVTFRCDPISEHNRLYWYRQTLGQGPEFLTYFQNEAQLEKSRLLSDRFSAERPKGSFSTLEIQRTEQGDSAMYLCASSTGQGGEQYFGPGTRLTVT.

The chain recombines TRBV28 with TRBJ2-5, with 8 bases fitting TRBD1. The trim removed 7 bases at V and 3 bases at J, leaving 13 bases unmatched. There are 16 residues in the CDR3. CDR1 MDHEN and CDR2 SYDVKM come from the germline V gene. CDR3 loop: CASTHGQGALKETQYF. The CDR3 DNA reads TGTGCCAGCACTCACGGGCAGGGGGCCCTAAAAGAGACCCAGTACTTC.

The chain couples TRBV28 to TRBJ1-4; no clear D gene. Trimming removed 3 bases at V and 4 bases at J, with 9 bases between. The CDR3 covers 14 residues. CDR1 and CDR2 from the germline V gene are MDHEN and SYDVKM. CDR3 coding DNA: TGTGCCAGCAGTTTTTCTCCGATTAATGAAAAACTGTTTTTT. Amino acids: CASSFSPINEKLFF.

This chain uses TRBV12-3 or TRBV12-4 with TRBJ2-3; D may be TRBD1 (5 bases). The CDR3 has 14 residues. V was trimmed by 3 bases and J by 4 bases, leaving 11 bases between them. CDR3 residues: CASSFQWGSDTQYF. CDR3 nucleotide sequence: TGTGCCAGCAGTTTTCAGTGGGGCTCAGATACGCAGTATTTT.

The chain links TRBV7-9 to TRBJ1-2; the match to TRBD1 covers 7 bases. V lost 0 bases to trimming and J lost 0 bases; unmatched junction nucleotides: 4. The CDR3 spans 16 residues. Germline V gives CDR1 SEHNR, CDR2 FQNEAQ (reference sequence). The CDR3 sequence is CASSLALQGTNYGYTF. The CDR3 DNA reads TGTGCCAGCAGCTTAGCCCTACAGGGGACTAACTATGGCTACACCTTC.

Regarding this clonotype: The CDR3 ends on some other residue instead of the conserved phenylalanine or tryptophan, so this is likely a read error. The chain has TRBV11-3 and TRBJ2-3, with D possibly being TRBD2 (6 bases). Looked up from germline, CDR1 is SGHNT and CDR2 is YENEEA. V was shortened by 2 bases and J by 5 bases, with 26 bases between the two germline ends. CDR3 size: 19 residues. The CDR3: CASSLTGSSAGGRRDTQYL. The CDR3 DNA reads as TGTGCCAGCAGCTTAACTGGTTCTTCGGCTGGAGGGAGGAGAGATACGCAGTATTTG.

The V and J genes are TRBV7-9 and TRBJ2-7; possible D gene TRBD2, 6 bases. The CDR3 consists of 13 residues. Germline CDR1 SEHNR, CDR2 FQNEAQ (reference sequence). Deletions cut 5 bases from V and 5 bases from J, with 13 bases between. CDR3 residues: CASSDREFHEQYF. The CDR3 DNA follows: TGTGCCAGCAGCGACCGGGAGTTCCACGAGCAGTACTTC.